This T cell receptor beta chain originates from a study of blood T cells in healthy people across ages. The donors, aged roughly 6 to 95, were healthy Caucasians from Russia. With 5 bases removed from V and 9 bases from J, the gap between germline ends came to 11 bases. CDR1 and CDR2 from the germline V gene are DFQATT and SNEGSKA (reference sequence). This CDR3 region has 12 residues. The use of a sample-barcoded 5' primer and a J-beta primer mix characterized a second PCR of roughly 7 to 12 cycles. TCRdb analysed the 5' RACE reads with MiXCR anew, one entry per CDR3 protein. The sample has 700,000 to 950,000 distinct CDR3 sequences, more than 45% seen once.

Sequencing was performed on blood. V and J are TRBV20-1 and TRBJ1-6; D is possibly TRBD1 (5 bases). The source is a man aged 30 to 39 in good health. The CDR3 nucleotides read TGCAGTGCTCCGGGGGTCGGTTCACCCCTCCACTTT. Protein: CSAPGVGSPLHF.